The T cell receptor (beta chain) under discussion was sequenced for a study of T cell repertoires in cytomegalovirus infection. The CDR3 loop spans 12 amino acids. Germline CDR1 and CDR2: DFQATT and SNEGSKA (reference sequence). V dropped 4 bases and J dropped 1 base, with 7 bases sitting between them. Remarks on this clonotype: Its antigen is not identified.

Points from the study as a whole: HLA-C-restricted CMV clonotypes gave the most frequent clonotype in two of eight donors.

One entry per CDR3 protein results from TCRdb running MiXCR on the reads. The table lists some 700,000 distinct CDR3 sequences, roughly 33% of them singletons. The TCR comes from a human donor in good health (CMV status not recorded). Some clones in this sample may be carry-over from other donors' samples. The chain is built from TRBV20-1 and TRBJ2-5, with D hard to call. Here the sequenced sample was cultured PBMCs, taken from culture after CMV antigen stimulation. CDR3 sequence reads: CSAKWSQETQYF. CDR3 nucleotide sequence: TGCAGTGCTAAGTGGAGCCAAGAGACCCAGTACTTC.